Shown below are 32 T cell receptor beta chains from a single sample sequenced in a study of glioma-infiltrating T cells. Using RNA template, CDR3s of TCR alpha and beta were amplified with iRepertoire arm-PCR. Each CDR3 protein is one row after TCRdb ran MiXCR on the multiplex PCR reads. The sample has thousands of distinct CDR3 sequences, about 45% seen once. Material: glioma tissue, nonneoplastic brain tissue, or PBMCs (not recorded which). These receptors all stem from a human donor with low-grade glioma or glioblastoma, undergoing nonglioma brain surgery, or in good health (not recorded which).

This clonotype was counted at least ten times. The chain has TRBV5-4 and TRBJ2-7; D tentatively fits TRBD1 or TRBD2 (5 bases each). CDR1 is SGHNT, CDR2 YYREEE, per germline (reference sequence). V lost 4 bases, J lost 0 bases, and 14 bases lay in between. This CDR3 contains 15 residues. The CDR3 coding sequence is TGTGCCAGCAGCGGAACCGGGACCTCCTCCTACGAGCAGTACTTC. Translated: CASSGTGTSSYEQYF.

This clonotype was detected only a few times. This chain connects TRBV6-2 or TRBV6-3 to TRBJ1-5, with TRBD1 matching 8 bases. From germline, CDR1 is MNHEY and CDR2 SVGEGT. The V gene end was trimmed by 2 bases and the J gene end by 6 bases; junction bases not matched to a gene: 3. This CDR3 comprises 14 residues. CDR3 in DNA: TGTGCCAGCAGTTACCCGGGACAGGTTCAGCCCCAGCATTTT. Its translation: CASSYPGQVQPQHF.

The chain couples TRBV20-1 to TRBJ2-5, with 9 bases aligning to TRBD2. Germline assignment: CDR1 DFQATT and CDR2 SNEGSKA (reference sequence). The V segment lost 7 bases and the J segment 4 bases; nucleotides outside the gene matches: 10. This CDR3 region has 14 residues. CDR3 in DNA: TGCAGTGGGCTACTAGCGGGTCAACTAGAGACCCAGTACTTC. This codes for CSGLLAGQLETQYF.

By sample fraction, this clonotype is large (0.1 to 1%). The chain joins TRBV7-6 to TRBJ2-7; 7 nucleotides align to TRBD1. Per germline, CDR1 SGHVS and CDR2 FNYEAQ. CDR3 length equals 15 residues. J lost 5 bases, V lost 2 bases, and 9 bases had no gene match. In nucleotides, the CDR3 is TGTGCCAGCAGCTTAACAGGGGCCCGTTATGACGAGCAGTACTTC. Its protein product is CASSLTGARYDEQYF.

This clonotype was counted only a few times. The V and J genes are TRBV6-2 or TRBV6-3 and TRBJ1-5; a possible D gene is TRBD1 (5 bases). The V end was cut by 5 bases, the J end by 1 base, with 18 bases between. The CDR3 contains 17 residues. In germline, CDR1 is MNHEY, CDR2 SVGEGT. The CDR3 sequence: CASSGLAGEESNQPQHF. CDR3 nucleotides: TGTGCCAGCAGTGGGCTAGCGGGGGAAGAGAGCAATCAGCCCCAGCATTTT.

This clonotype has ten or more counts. The CDR3 DNA is TGTGCCAGCAGCCCAGGGGGGAGGAGCCAAGAGACCCAGTACTTC. This gives the protein CASSPGGRSQETQYF. The J gene is TRBJ2-5, the V gene TRBV11-2; D is perhaps TRBD1 (7 bases). Trimming removed 5 bases from V and 1 base from J, with 14 bases in between. This CDR3 has 15 residues. Per the germline V gene, CDR1 is SGHAT and CDR2 is FQNNGV.

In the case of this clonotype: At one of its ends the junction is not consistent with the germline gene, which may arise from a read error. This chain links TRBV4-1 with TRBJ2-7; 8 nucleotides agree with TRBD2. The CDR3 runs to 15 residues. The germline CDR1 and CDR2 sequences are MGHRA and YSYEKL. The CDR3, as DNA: TGCGCCAGCAGCGCGACTAGCGCGTCCTGCGACGATCAGTACTTC. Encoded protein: CASSATSASCDDQYF.

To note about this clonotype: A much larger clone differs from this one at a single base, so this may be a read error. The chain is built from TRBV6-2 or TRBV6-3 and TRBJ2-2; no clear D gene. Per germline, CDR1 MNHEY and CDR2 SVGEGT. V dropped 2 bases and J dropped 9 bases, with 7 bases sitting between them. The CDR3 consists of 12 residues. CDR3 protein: CASSYGGRELFF. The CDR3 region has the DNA TGTGCCAGCAGTTACGGCGGCAGGGAGCTGTTTTTT.

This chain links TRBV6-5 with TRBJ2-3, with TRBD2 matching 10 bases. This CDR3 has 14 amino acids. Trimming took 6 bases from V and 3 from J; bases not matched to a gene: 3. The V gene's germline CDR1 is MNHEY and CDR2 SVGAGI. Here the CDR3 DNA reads TGTGCCAGCAGATCTAGCGGGGGAACAGATACGCAGTATTTT. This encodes CASRSSGGTDTQYF.

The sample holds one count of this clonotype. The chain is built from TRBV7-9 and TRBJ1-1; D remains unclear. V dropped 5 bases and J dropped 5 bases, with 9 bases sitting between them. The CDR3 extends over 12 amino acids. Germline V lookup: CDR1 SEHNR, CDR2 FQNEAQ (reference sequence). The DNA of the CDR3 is TGTGCCAGCAGCCGAACGGGGACTGAAGCTTTCTTT. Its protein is CASSRTGTEAFF.

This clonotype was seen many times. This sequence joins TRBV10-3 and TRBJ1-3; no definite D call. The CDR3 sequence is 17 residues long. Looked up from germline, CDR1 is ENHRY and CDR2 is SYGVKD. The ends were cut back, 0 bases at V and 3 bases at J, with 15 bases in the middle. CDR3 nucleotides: TGTGCCATCAGTGAGTCGGTGGCCCCTGGGCATGGAAACACCATATATTTT. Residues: CAISESVAPGHGNTIYF.

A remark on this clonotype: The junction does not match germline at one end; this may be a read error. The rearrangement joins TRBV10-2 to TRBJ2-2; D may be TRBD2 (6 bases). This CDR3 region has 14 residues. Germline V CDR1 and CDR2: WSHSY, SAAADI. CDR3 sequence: CASSEGLETGELFF. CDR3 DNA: TGTGCCAGCTCGGAGGGGCTGGAAACCGGGGAGCTGTTTTTT.

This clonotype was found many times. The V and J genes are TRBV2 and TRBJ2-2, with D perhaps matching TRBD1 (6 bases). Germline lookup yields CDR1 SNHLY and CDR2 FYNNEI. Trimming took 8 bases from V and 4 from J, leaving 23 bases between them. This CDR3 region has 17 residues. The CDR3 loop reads CASLETLTGSGTGELFF. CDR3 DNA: TGTGCCAGCCTTGAAACACTCACAGGGTCTGGCACCGGGGAGCTGTTTTTT.

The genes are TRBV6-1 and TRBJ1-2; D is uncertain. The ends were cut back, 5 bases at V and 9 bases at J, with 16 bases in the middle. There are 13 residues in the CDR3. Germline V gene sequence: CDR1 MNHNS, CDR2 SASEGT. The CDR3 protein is CASSTSTAQRYTF. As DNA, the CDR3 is TGTGCCAGCAGTACATCGACGGCTCAGCGCTACACCTTC.

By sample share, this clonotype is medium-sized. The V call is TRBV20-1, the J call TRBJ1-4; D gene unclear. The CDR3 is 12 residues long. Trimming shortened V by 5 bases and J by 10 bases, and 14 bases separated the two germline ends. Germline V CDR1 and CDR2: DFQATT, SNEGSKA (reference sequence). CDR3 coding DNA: TGCAGTGCTCTGCAGCGTGCCGCAAAACTGTTTTTT. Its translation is CSALQRAAKLFF.

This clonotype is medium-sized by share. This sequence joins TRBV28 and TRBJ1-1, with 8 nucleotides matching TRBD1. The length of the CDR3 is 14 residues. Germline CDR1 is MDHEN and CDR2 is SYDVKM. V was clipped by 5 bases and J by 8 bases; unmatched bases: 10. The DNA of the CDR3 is TGTGCCAGCAGTATCGGACAGGGAGGAGCCGAAGCTTTCTTT. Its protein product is CASSIGQGGAEAFF.

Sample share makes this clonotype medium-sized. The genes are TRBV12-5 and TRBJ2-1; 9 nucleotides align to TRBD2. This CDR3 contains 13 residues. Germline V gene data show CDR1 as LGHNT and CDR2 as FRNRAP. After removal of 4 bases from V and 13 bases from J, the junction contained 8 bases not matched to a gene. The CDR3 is CASGSLRLADQFF. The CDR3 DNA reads TGTGCTAGTGGTTCCCTAAGACTAGCGGACCAGTTCTTC.

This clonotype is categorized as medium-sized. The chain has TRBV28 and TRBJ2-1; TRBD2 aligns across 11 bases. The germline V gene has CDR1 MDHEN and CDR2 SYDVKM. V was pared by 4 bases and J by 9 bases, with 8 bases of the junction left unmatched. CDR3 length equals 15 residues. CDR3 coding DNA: TGTGCCAGCAGTTCGACTAGCGGGACGTATGGTGAGCAGTTCTTC. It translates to CASSSTSGTYGEQFF. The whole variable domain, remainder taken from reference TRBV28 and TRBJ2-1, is DVKVTQSSRYLVKRTGEKVFLECVQDMDHENMFWYRQDPGLGLRLIYFSYDVKMKEKGDIPEGYSVSREKKERFSLILESASTNQTSMYLCASSSTSGTYGEQFFGPGTRLTVL.

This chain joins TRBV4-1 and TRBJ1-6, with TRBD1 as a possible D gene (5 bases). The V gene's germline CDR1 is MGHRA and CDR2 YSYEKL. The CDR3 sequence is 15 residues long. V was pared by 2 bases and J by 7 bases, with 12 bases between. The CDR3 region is CASSQRPGLNSPLHF. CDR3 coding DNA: TGCGCCAGCAGCCAACGGCCAGGGTTAAATTCACCCCTCCACTTT.

The CDR3 is CASSQEPGSALREQFF. CDR3 nucleotide sequence: TGCGCCAGCAGCCAAGAACCTGGTTCTGCGCTGAGGGAGCAGTTCTTC. The V call is TRBV4-1, the J call TRBJ2-1; D not certain. This CDR3 comprises 16 residues. Germline CDR1 reads MGHRA; CDR2 reads YSYEKL. V lost 0 bases, J lost 10 bases, and 19 bases lay in between.

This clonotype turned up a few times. In nucleotides, the CDR3 is TGCAGCGTCCGGGGTTTCTACAATGAGCAGTTCTTC. This encodes CSVRGFYNEQFF. This chain links TRBV29-1 with TRBJ2-1; maybe TRBD2 (5 bases). Germline CDR1 and CDR2: SQVTM and ANQGSEA. V lost 6 bases and J lost 3, with 9 bases in between. The CDR3 consists of 12 residues.

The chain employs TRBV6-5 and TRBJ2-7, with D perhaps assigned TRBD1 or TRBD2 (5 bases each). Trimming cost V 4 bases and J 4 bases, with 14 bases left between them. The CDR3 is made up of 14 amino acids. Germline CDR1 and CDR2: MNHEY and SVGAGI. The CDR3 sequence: CASSSGPWGYEQYF. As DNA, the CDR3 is TGTGCCAGCAGTTCGGGACCCTGGGGGTACGAGCAGTACTTC.

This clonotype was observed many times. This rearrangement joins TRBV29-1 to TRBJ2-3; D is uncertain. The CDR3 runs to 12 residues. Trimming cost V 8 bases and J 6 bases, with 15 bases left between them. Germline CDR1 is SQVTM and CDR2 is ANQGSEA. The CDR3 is CSTNVGSDTQYF. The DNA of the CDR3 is TGCAGCACTAACGTGGGATCGGATACGCAGTATTTT.

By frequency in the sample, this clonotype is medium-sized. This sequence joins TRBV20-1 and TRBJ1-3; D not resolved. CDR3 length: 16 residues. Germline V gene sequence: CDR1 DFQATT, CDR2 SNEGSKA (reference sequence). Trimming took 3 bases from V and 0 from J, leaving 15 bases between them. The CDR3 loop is CSASALDGVSGNTIYF. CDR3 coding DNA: TGCAGTGCTAGTGCCCTCGATGGGGTCTCTGGAAACACCATATATTTT.

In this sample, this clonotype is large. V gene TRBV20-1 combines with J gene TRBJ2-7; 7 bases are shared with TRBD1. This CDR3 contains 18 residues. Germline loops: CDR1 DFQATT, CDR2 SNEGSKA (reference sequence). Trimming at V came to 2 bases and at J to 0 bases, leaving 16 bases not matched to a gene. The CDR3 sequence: CSARPGTAPSLGSYEQYF. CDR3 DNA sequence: TGCAGTGCTAGACCCGGGACAGCCCCCTCCCTTGGCTCCTACGAGCAGTACTTC.

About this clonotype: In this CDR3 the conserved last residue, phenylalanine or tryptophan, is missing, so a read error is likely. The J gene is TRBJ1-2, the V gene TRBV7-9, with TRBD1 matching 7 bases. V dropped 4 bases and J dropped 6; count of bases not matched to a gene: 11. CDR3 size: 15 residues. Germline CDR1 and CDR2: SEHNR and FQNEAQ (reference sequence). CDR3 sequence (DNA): TGTGCCAGCAGCTCGACAGGGCTGTATAGTGATGGCTACACCTTA. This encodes CASSSTGLYSDGYTL.

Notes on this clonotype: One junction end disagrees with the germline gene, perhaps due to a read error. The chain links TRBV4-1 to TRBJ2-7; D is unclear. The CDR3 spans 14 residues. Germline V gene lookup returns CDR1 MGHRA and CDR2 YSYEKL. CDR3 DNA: TGTGCCAGCAGTGATCTGGTTGGGTCCTACGAGCAGTACTTC. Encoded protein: CASSDLVGSYEQYF.

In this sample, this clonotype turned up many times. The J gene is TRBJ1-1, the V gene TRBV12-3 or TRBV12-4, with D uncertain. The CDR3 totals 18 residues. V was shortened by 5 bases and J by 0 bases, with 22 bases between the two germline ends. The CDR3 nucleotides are TGTGCCAGCAGTCTCGACCGCTGGTCTGAGAGACTGAACACTGAAGCTTTCTTT. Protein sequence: CASSLDRWSERLNTEAFF.

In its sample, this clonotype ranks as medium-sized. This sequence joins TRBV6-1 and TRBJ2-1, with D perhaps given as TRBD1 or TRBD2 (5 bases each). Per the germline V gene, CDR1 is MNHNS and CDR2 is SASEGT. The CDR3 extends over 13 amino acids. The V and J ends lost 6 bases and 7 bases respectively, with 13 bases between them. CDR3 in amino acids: CASSLGPRNEQFF. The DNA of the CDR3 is TGTGCCAGCAGCCTGGGACCACGGAATGAGCAGTTCTTC.

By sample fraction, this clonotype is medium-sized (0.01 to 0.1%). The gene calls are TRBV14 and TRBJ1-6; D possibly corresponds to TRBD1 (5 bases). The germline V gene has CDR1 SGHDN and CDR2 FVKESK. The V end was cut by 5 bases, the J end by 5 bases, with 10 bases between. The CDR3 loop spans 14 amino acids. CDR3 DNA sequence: TGTGCCAGCAGCATTTTGGGGGATAATTCACCCCTCCACTTT. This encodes CASSILGDNSPLHF.

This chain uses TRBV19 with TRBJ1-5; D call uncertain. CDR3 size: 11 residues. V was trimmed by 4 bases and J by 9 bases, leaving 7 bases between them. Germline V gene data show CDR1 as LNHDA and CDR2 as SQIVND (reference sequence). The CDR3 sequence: CASSKGVPQHF. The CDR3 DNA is TGTGCCAGTAGTAAAGGCGTGCCCCAGCATTTT. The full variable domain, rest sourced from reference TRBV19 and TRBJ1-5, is DGGITQSPKYLFRKEGQNVTLSCEQNLNHDAMYWYRQDPGQGLRLIYYSQIVNDFQKGDIAEGYSVSREKKESFPLTVTSAQKNPTAFYLCASSKGVPQHFGDGTRLSIL.

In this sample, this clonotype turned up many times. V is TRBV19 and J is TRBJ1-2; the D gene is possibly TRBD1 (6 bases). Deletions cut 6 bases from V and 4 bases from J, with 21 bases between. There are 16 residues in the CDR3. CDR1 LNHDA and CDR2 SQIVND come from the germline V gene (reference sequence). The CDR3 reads CASSSWRTANVYGYTF. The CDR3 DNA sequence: TGTGCCAGTAGCTCGTGGAGGACAGCCAACGTCTATGGCTACACCTTC.